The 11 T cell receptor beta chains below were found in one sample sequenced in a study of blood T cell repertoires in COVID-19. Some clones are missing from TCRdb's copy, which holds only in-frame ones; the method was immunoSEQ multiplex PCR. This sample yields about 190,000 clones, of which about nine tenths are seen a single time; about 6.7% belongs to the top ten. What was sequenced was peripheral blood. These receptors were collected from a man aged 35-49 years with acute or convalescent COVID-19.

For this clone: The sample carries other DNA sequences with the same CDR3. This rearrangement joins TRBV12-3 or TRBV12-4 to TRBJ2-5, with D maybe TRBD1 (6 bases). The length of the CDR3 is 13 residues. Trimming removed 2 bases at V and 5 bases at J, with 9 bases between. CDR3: CASSLSGVETQYF. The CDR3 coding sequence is TGTGCCAGCAGTTTATCAGGGGTCGAGACCCAGTACTTC.

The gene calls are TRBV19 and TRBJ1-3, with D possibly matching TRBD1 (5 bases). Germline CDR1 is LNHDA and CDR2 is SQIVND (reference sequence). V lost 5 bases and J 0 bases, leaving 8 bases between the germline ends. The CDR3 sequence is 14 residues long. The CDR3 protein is CASSARVSGNTIYF. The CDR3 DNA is TGTGCCAGTAGTGCCAGGGTCTCTGGAAACACCATATATTTT.

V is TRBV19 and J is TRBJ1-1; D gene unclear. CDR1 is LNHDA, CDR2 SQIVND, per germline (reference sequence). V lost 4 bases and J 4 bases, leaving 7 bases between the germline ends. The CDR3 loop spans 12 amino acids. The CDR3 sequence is CASSKGGTEAFF. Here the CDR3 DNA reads TGTGCCAGTAGTAAGGGAGGCACTGAAGCTTTCTTT.

Here the CDR3 reads CASSLAGPSYNEQFF. For the CDR3, the DNA is TGCGCCAGTTCTTTAGCGGGACCTTCCTACAATGAGCAGTTCTTC. The genes are TRBV5-1 and TRBJ2-1; 8 bases map to TRBD2. Germline CDR1 and CDR2: SGHRS and YFSETQ. With 8 bases clipped from V and 1 base from J, the junction kept 8 bases outside the gene matches. The CDR3 consists of 15 residues.

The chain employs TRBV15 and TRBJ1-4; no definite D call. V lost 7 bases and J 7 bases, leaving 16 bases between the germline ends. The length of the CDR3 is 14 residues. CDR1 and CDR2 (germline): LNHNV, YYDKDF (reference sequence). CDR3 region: CATTAEVPGEKLFF. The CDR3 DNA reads TGTGCCACCACAGCAGAAGTACCGGGTGAAAAACTGTTTTTT.

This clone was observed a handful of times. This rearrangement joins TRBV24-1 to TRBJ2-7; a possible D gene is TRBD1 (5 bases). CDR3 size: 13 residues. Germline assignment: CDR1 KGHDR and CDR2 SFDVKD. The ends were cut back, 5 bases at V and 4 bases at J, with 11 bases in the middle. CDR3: CATSGTGAYEQYF. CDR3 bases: TGTGCCACCAGTGGAACAGGAGCGTACGAGCAGTACTTC.

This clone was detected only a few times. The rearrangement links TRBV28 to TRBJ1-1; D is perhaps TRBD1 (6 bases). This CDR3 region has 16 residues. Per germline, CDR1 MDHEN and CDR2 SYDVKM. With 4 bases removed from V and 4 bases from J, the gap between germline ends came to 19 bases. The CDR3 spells CASSSLTGGALTEAFF. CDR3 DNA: TGTGCCAGCAGTTCCCTTACCGGGGGGGCGCTCACTGAAGCTTTCTTT.

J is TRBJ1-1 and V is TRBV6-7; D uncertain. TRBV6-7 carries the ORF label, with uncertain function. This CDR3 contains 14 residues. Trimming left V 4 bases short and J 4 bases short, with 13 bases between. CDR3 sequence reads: CASSSPVGGTEAFF. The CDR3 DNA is TGTGCCAGCAGTTCACCAGTCGGAGGCACTGAAGCTTTCTTT.

The chain's CDR3 is CASSVRDRSLYNSPLHF. DNA of the CDR3: TGTGCCAGCAGCGTCCGGGACAGGAGCCTCTATAATTCACCCCTCCACTTT. The chain carries TRBV7-6 and TRBJ1-6, with 8 bases lining up with TRBD1. In germline, CDR1 is SGHVS, CDR2 FNYEAQ. V gave up 5 bases and J gave up 3 bases; unmatched junction bases: 9. The CDR3 runs to 17 residues.

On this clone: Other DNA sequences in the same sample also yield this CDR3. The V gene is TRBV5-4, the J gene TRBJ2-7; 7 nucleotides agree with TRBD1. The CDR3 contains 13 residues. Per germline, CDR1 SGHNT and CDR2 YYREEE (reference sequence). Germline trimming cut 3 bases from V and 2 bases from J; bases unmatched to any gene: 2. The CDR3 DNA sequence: TGTGCCAGCAGCTCCGGGACAGCCTACGAGCAGTACTTC. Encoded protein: CASSSGTAYEQYF.

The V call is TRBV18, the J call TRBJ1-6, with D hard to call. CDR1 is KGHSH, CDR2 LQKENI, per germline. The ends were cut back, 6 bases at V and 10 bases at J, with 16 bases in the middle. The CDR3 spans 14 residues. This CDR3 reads CASSHQAGESPLHF. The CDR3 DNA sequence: TGTGCCAGCTCTCACCAGGCCGGGGAGTCACCCCTCCACTTT.